This TCR beta chain was sequenced for a study of blood T cell repertoires in COVID-19. This CDR3 has 15 amino acids. V was cut by 3 bases and J by 7 bases, with 13 bases left in between. Germline V gene data show CDR1 as MNHEY and CDR2 as SVGAGI. The authors' processing: Counts of nucleated cells, estimated from reference gene primer amplification, were obtained. Generated by immunoSEQ multiplex PCR, the TCRdb table keeps only in-frame clones and is missing some. The D gene and trimming were derived from the DNA, and the V and J assignments and clone size from that table. The sample holds approximately 140,000 clones, around 83% seen once.

This TCR was sampled from a woman aged 55 to 70 with acute or convalescent COVID-19. J is TRBJ1-6 and V is TRBV6-5; D unresolved. Sequences were obtained from peripheral blood. The CDR3 DNA reads as TGTGCCAGCAGTTATATTGGGCCCCTAAATTCACCCCTCCACTTT. Translated: CASSYIGPLNSPLHF.